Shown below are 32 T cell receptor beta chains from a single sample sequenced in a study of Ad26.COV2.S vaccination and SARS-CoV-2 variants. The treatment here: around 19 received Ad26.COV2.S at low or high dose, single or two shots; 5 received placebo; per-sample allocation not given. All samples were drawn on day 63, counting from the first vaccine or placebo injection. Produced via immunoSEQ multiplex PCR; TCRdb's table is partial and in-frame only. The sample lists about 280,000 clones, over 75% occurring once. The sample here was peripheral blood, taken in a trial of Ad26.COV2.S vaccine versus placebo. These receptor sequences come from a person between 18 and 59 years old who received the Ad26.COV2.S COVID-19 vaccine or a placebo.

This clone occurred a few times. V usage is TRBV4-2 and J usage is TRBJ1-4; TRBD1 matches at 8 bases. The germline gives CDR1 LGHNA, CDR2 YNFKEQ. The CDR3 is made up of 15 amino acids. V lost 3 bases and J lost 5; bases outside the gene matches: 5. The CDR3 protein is CASSQAGGANEKLFF. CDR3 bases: TGTGCCAGCAGCCAGGCAGGGGGCGCGAATGAAAAACTGTTTTTT.

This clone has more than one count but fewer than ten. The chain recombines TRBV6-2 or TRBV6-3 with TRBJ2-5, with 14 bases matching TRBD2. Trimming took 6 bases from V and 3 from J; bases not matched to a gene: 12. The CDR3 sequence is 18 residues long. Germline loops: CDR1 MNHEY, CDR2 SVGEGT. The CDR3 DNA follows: TGTGCCAGCAGCCGAGGACTAGCGGGGGGCGGTGGAAAAGAGACCCAGTACTTC. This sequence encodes CASSRGLAGGGGKETQYF.

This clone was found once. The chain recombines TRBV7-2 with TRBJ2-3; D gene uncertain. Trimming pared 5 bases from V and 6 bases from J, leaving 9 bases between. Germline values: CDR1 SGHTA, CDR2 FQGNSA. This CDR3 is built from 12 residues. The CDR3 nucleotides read TGTGCCAGCAGCCGCGTTCTGGATACGCAGTATTTT. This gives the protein CASSRVLDTQYF.

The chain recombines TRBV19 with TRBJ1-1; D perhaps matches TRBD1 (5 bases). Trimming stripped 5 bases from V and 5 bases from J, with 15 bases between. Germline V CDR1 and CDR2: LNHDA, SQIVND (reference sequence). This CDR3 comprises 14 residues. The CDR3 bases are TGTGCCAGTAGTTATTGGGGGGTAGGGACTGAAGCTTTCTTT. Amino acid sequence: CASSYWGVGTEAFF.

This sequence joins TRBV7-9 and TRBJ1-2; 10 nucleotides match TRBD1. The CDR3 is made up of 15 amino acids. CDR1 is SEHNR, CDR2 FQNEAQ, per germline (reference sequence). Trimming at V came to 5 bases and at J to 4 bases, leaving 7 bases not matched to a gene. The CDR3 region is CASSATGTGVYGYTF. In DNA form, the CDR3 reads TGTGCCAGCAGCGCCACCGGGACAGGGGTCTATGGCTACACCTTC.

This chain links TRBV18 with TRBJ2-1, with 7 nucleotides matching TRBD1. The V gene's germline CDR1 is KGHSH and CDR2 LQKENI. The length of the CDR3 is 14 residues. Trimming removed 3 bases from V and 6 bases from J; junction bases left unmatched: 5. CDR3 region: CASSPIQGSNEQFF. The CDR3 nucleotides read TGTGCCAGCTCACCTATACAGGGGAGCAATGAGCAGTTCTTC.

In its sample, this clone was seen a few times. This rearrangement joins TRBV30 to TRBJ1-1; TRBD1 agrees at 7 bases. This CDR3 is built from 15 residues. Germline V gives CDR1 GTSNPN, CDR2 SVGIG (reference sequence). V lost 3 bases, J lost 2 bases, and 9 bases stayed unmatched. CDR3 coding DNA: TGTGCCTGGAGAACAACAGGGGCGATCAACACTGAAGCTTTCTTT. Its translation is CAWRTTGAINTEAFF.

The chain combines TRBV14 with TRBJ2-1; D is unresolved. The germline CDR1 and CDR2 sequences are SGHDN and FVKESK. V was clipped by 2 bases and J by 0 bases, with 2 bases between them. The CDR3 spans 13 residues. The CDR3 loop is CASSQTSYNEQFF. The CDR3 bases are TGTGCCAGCAGCCAAACCTCCTACAATGAGCAGTTCTTC.

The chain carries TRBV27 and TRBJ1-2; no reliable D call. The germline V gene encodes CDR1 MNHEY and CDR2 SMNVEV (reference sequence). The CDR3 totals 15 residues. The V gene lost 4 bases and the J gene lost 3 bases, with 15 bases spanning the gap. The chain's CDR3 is CASSSLLGRDYGYTF. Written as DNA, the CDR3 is TGTGCCAGCAGTTCCCTCCTAGGAAGGGACTATGGCTACACCTTC.

The CDR3 DNA is TGCGCCAGCAGCCCCCGGGACAGGGCTAATAATTCACCCCTCCACTTT. This codes for CASSPRDRANNSPLHF. This sequence joins TRBV4-1 and TRBJ1-6; the match to TRBD1 covers 9 bases. Germline trimming cut 4 bases from V and 5 bases from J; bases unmatched to any gene: 6. The germline V gene has CDR1 MGHRA and CDR2 YSYEKL. The CDR3 is made up of 16 amino acids.

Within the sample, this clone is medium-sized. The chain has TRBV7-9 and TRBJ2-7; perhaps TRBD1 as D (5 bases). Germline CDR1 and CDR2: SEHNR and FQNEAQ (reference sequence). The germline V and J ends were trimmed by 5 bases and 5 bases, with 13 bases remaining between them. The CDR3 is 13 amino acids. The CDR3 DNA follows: TGTGCCAGCAGCGACAGCCTATACAACGAGCAGTACTTC. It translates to CASSDSLYNEQYF. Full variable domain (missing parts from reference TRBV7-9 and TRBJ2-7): DTGVSQNPRHKITKRGQNVTFRCDPISEHNRLYWYRQTLGQGPEFLTYFQNEAQLEKSRLLSDRFSAERPKGSFSTLEIQRTEQGDSAMYLCASSDSLYNEQYFGPGTRLTVT.

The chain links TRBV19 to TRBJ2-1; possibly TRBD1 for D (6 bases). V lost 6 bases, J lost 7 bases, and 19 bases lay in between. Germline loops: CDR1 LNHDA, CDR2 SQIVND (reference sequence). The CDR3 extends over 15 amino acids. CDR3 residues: CASRVQGQFRNEQFF. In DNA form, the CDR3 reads TGTGCCAGTAGAGTACAGGGTCAATTTCGGAATGAGCAGTTCTTC.

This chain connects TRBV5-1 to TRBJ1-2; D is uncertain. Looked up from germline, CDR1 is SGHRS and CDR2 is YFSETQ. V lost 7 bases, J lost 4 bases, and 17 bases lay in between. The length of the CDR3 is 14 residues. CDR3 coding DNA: TGCGCCAGCGGATCCCTGGACGGAATCTATGGCTACACCTTC. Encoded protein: CASGSLDGIYGYTF. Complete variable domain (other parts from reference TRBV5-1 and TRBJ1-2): KAGVTQTPRYLIKTRGQQVTLSCSPISGHRSVSWYQQTPGQGLQFLFEYFSETQRNKGNFPGRFSGRQFSNSRSEMNVSTLELGDSALYLCASGSLDGIYGYTFGSGTRLTVV.

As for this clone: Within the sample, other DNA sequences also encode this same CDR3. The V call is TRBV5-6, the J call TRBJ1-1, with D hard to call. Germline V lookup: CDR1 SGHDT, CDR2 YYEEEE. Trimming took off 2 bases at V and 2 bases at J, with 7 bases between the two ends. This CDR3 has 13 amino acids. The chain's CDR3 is CASSLGRNTEAFF. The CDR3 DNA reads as TGTGCCAGCAGCTTAGGGAGAAACACTGAAGCTTTCTTT.

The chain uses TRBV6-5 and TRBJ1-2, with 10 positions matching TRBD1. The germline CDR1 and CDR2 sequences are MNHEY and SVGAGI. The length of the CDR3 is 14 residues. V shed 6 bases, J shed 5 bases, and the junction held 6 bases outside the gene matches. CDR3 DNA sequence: TGTGCCAGCAGGAGGGGGACAGGGGAGTATGGCTACACCTTC. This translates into CASRRGTGEYGYTF.

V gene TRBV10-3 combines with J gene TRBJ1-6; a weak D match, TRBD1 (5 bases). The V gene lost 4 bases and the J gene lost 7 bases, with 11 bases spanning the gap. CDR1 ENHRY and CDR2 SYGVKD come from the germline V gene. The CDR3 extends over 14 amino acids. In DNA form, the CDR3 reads TGTGCCATCAGTGGACTGGCAGGGAATTCACCCCTCCACTTT. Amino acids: CAISGLAGNSPLHF.

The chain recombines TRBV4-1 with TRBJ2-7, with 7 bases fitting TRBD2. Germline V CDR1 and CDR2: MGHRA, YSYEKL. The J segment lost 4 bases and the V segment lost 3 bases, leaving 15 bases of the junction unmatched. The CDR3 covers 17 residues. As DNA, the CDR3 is TGCGCCAGCAGCCATCTTCTAGCGGACCCGGGTATTTACGAGCAGTACTTC. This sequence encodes CASSHLLADPGIYEQYF.

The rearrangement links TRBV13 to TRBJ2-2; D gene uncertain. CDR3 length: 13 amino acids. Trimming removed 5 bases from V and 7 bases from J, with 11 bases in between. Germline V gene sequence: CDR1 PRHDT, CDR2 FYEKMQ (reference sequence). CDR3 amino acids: CASSPRTGGELFF. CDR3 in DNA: TGTGCCAGCAGCCCTAGGACGGGCGGGGAGCTGTTTTTT. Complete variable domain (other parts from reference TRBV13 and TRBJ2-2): AAGVIQSPRHLIKEKRETATLKCYPIPRHDTVYWYQQGPGQDPQFLISFYEKMQSDKGSIPDRFSAQQFSDYHSELNMSSLELGDSALYFCASSPRTGGELFFGEGSRLTVL.

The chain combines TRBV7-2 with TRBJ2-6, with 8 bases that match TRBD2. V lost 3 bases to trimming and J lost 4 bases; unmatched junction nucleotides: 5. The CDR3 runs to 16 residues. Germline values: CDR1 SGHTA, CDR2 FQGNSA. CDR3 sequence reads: CASSFQLAAGANVLTF. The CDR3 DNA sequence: TGTGCCAGCAGCTTCCAACTAGCGGCCGGGGCCAACGTCCTGACTTTC.

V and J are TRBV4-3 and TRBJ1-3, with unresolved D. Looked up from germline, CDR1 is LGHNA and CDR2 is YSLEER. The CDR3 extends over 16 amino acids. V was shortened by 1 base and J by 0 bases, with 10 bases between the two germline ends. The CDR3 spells CASSQVVGISGNTIYF. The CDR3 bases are TGCGCCAGCAGCCAAGTGGTTGGGATCTCTGGAAACACCATATATTTT.

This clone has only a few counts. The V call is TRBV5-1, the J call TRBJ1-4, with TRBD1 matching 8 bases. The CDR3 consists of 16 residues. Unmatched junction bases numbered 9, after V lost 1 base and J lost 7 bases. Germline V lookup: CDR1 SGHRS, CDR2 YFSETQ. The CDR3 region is CASSLLGQGPTEKLFF. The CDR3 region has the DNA TGCGCCAGCAGCTTGCTCGGACAGGGTCCAACTGAAAAACTGTTTTTT.

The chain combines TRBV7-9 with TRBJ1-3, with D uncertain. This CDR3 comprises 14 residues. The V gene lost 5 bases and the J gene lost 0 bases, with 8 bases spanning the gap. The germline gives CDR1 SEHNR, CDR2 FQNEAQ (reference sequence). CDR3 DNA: TGTGCCAGCAGCCCCCCGATCTCTGGAAACACCATATATTTT. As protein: CASSPPISGNTIYF.

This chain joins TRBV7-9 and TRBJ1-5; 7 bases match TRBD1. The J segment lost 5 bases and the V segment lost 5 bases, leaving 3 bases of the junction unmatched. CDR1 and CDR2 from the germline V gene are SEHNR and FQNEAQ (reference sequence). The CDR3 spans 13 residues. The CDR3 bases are TGTGCCAGCAGCCCGACAGGGTATCAGCCCCAGCATTTT. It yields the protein CASSPTGYQPQHF.

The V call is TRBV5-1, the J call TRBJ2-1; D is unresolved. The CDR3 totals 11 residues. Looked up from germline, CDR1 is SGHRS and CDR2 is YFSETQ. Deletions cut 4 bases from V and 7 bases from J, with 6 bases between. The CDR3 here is CASSAQNEQFF. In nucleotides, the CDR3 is TGCGCCAGCAGCGCCCAAAATGAGCAGTTCTTC.

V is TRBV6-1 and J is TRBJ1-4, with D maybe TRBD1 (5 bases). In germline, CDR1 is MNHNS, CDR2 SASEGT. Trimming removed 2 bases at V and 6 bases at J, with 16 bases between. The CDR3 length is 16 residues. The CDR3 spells CASSERGGVGDEKLFF. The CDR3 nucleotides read TGTGCCAGCAGTGAAAGGGGAGGGGTTGGGGATGAAAAACTGTTTTTT.

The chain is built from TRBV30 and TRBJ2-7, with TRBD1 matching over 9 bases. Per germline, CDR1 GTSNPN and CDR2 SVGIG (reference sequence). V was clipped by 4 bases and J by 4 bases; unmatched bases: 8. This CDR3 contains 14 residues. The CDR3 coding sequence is TGTGCCTGGAAGGGAAGGACAGGGGTGTACGAGCAGTACTTC. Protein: CAWKGRTGVYEQYF.

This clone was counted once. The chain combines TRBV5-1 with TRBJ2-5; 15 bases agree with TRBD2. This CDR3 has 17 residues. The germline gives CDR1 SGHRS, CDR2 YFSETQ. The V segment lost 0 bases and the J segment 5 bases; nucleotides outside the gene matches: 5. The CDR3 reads CASSLEGLAGGFETQYF. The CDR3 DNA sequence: TGCGCCAGCAGCTTGGAGGGACTAGCGGGGGGTTTTGAGACCCAGTACTTC.

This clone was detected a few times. DNA of the CDR3: TGTGCCAGTAGTATATGGGGAGTTAATCAGCCCCAGCATTTT. Amino acid sequence: CASSIWGVNQPQHF. This chain uses TRBV19 with TRBJ1-5; no firm D call. Per the germline V gene, CDR1 is LNHDA and CDR2 is SQIVND (reference sequence). V lost 2 bases and J 4 bases, leaving 9 bases between the germline ends. CDR3 size: 14 residues.

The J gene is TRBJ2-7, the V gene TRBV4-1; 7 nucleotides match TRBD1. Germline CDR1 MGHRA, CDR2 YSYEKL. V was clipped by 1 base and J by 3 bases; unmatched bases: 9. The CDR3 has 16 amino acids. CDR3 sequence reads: CASSQGPWTGHYEQYF. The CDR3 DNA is TGCGCCAGCAGCCAAGGTCCTTGGACAGGACACTACGAGCAGTACTTC.

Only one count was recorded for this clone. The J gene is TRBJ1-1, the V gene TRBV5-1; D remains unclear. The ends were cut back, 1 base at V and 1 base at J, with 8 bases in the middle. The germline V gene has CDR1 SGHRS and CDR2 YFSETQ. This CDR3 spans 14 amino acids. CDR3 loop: CASSLPGANTEAFF. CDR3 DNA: TGCGCCAGCAGCTTGCCAGGCGCGAACACTGAAGCTTTCTTT.

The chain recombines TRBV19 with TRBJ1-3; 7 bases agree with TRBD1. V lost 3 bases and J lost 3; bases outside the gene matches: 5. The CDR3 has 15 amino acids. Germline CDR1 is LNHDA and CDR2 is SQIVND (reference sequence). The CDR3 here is CASSMEGARGNTIYF. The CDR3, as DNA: TGTGCCAGTAGTATGGAGGGGGCGCGTGGAAACACCATATATTTT.

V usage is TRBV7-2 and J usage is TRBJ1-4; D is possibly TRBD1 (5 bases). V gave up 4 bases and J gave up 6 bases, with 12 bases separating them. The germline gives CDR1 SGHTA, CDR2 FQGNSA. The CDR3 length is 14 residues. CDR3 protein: CASSYLTGDEKLFF. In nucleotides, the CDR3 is TGTGCCAGCAGCTATCTAACAGGAGATGAAAAACTGTTTTTT.